These 21 T cell receptor beta chains were all obtained from the same sample, sequenced in a study of regulatory T cells in long-lasting Graves disease. Sample time point: persistent/refractory GD, antithyroid drugs over 5 years with positive TRAb. Preparation of the TCR library used RNA extracted from PBMCs. Both iRepertoire HTBI primers and Arm-PCR of CDR3 regions were used to build the TCR beta libraries. Via MiXCR, TCRdb re-called the multiplex PCR reads, giving one row per CDR3 protein. The data hold 350,000 to 450,000 distinct CDR3 sequences, with approximately 25% observed a single time. This specimen was peripheral blood mononuclear cells (PBMCs), taken when the disease was refractory, from a patient treated with antithyroid drugs. The receptors stem from a woman in her thirties or forties with Graves disease.

The chain links TRBV12-3 or TRBV12-4 to TRBJ2-1; the match to TRBD2 covers 9 bases. The CDR3 length is 16 residues. V lost 6 bases and J lost 7; bases outside the gene matches: 13. The DNA for the CDR3 is TGTGCCAGCAGGCTCAGCTGGGTAGCGGGAGAAAATGAGCAGTTCTTC. Its protein product is CASRLSWVAGENEQFF.

This clonotype was counted between two and nine times. This rearrangement joins TRBV5-5 to TRBJ2-2, with 12 bases matching TRBD2. V shed 2 bases, J shed 3 bases, and the junction held 2 bases outside the gene matches. CDR1 is SGHKS and CDR2 is YYEKEE in the germline V gene (reference sequence). The CDR3 consists of 16 residues. CDR3 amino acids: CASSFLAGGYTGELFF. Written as DNA, the CDR3 is TGTGCCAGCAGCTTTCTAGCGGGAGGGTACACCGGGGAGCTGTTTTTT.

The rearrangement uses TRBV20-1 and TRBJ2-5; 9 positions agree with TRBD2. The DNA end is more similar to TRBJ2-1, so the J call may be wrong. Germline CDR1 and CDR2: DFQATT and SNEGSKA (reference sequence). This CDR3 comprises 18 residues. The CDR3 loop is CSARDLFSGSLPGNEQFF. For the CDR3, the DNA is TGCAGTGCTAGAGATCTTTTTAGCGGGAGCCTCCCGGGGAATGAGCAGTTCTTC.

There are many counts of this clonotype. This chain joins TRBV5-1 and TRBJ1-1; 10 nucleotides agree with TRBD1. The V gene end was trimmed by 4 bases and the J gene end by 5 bases; junction bases not matched to a gene: 8. Germline CDR1 and CDR2: SGHRS and YFSETQ. There are 15 residues in the CDR3. Here the CDR3 reads CASSPRQGARTEAFF. In nucleotides, the CDR3 is TGCGCCAGCAGCCCAAGACAGGGGGCGCGAACTGAAGCTTTCTTT.

The sample holds a few counts of this clonotype. The rearrangement joins TRBV5-4 to TRBJ1-6, with a tentative D call TRBD1 (5 bases). Looked up from germline, CDR1 is SGHNT and CDR2 is YYREEE (reference sequence). This CDR3 contains 15 residues. Trimming left V 0 bases short and J 5 bases short, with 9 bases between. The CDR3 reads CASSLGTPDNSPLHF. The DNA of the CDR3 is TGTGCCAGCAGCTTGGGGACACCGGATAATTCACCCCTCCACTTT.

The J gene is TRBJ2-5, the V gene TRBV5-1; 11 bases fit TRBD1. V shed 1 base, J shed 2 bases, and the junction held 10 bases outside the gene matches. The CDR3 loop spans 18 amino acids. Germline CDR1 is SGHRS and CDR2 is YFSETQ. Written as DNA, the CDR3 is TGCGCCAGCAGCTTGTGGGGCCTTCGGGACAGGGGGCAAGAGACCCAGTACTTC. Translated, it gives CASSLWGLRDRGQETQYF.

The CDR3, as DNA: TGTGCCAGCAGTCCACGACCGGGACTAGCGGGAGGGCCAGGCAATGAGCAGTTCTTC. Amino acid sequence: CASSPRPGLAGGPGNEQFF. This rearrangement joins TRBV12-3 or TRBV12-4 to TRBJ2-1; TRBD2 agrees at 16 bases. The CDR3 is 19 residues long. V shed 5 bases, J shed 6 bases, and the junction held 13 bases outside the gene matches.

This clonotype was detected many times. The chain joins TRBV2 to TRBJ1-4, with D possibly matching TRBD1 (5 bases). The V and J ends lost 3 bases and 7 bases respectively, with 12 bases between them. Germline V gene data show CDR1 as SNHLY and CDR2 as FYNNEI. The length of the CDR3 is 14 residues. The CDR3: CASSEGFRGEKLFF. Written as DNA, the CDR3 is TGTGCCAGCAGTGAGGGGTTTAGGGGTGAAAAACTGTTTTTT.

Only a few counts were recorded for this clonotype. In DNA form, the CDR3 reads TGTGCCAGCAGTTTCTGGGTCAGGAACACCATATATTTT. It encodes CASSFWVRNTIYF. The V call is TRBV28, the J call TRBJ1-3; D gene unclear. The CDR3 is 13 residues long. Germline V gene data show CDR1 as MDHEN and CDR2 as SYDVKM. With 3 bases removed from V and 7 bases from J, the gap between germline ends came to 10 bases.

The sample holds many counts of this clonotype. The chain links TRBV12-3 or TRBV12-4 to TRBJ2-7, with D uncertain. The CDR3 is 11 residues long. The ends were cut back, 8 bases at V and 3 bases at J, with 8 bases in the middle. The DNA for the CDR3 is TGTGCCAGCCAGGTCGGCTACGAGCAGTACTTC. Its protein is CASQVGYEQYF.

This clonotype appeared a few times. This rearrangement joins TRBV20-1 to TRBJ1-1; tentatively, D is TRBD1 (5 bases). Germline-derived CDR1 and CDR2 are DFQATT and SNEGSKA (reference sequence). The CDR3 totals 10 residues. V was clipped by 3 bases and J by 8 bases, with 7 bases between them. CDR3 nucleotides: TGCAGTGCTAGCAGGGACGAAGCTTTCTTT. This codes for CSASRDEAFF.

The rearrangement joins TRBV10-1 to TRBJ2-3, with D maybe TRBD2 (6 bases). Germline V CDR1 and CDR2: WNHNN, SYGVQD (reference sequence). V gave up 1 base and J gave up 1 base, with 9 bases separating them. This CDR3 is 15 amino acids long. CDR3 residues: CASSEWRDGTDTQYF. The CDR3 nucleotides are TGCGCCAGCAGTGAGTGGCGGGATGGCACAGATACGCAGTATTTT.

V is TRBV6-1 and J is TRBJ2-3, with D unresolved. The CDR3 is 14 residues long. Deletions cut 0 bases from V and 2 bases from J, with 6 bases between. Germline values: CDR1 MNHNS, CDR2 SASEGT. In DNA, the CDR3 is TGTGCCAGCAGTGAAGCGGGGAACACAGATACGCAGTATTTT. Its protein is CASSEAGNTDTQYF.

The chain has TRBV6-1 and TRBJ2-2, with a weak D call TRBD1 (5 bases). Trimming removed 2 bases from V and 7 bases from J, with 14 bases in between. The CDR3 totals 15 residues. Germline values: CDR1 MNHNS, CDR2 SASEGT. CDR3 amino acids: CASSEMGRAGGELFF. The CDR3 nucleotides are TGTGCCAGCAGTGAAATGGGCAGGGCCGGCGGGGAGCTGTTTTTT.

This sequence joins TRBV27 and TRBJ2-1; perhaps TRBD2 as D (6 bases). CDR3 length: 15 amino acids. V dropped 4 bases and J dropped 8 bases, with 18 bases sitting between them. CDR1 MNHEY and CDR2 SMNVEV come from the germline V gene (reference sequence). DNA for the CDR3: TGTGCCAGCAGTTCCACGCGACTAGAGAGAGATGAGCAGTTCTTC. Its protein is CASSSTRLERDEQFF.

This clonotype was detected ten times or more. The CDR3 coding sequence is TGTGCCAGCAGTTTAAGAGGGCGTGGGACCGGCTATGGCTACACCTTC. Amino acid sequence: CASSLRGRGTGYGYTF. J is TRBJ1-2 and V is TRBV28; possible D gene TRBD1, 5 bases. Per the germline V gene, CDR1 is MDHEN and CDR2 is SYDVKM. The CDR3 has 16 amino acids. Trimming pared 2 bases from V and 4 bases from J, leaving 17 bases between.

This clonotype was picked up many times. CDR3 nucleotide sequence: TGTGCCAGTTTTCGAGGGGGAGGGAGAGCCAAAAACATTCAGTACTTC. It translates to CASFRGGGRAKNIQYF. The V and J genes are TRBV2 and TRBJ2-4, with D maybe TRBD2 (7 bases). Germline-derived CDR1 and CDR2 are SNHLY and FYNNEI. The V end lost 9 bases, the J end lost 0 bases, and 18 bases lay between the germline ends. The CDR3 runs 16 residues.

The V gene is TRBV11-2, the J gene TRBJ1-1; a possible D gene is TRBD1 (6 bases). Between the trimmed V and J ends, which lost 5 bases and 2 bases, there was a span of 21 bases. The germline gives CDR1 SGHAT, CDR2 FQNNGV. The CDR3 consists of 17 residues. The CDR3 spells CASSPSKGGMRNTEAFF. Written as DNA, the CDR3 is TGTGCCAGCAGCCCCAGCAAGGGGGGGATGAGAAACACTGAAGCTTTCTTT.

The sample holds a few counts of this clonotype. The chain employs TRBV5-1 and TRBJ2-2; D is unresolved. Germline CDR1 and CDR2: SGHRS and YFSETQ. The CDR3 has 13 amino acids. V lost 4 bases to trimming and J lost 4 bases, with 8 bases between them. This CDR3 is CASSPTSTGELFF. The CDR3, as DNA: TGCGCCAGCAGCCCTACCAGCACCGGGGAGCTGTTTTTT.

This sequence joins TRBV4-2 and TRBJ1-2, with D perhaps matching TRBD1 (6 bases). The CDR3 runs 15 residues. The germline V gene has CDR1 LGHNA and CDR2 YNFKEQ. V lost 2 bases, J lost 4 bases, and 14 bases lay in between. CDR3 DNA sequence: TGTGCCAGCAGCCAATCGCGGGGGCCGGGCTATGGCTACACCTTC. As protein: CASSQSRGPGYGYTF.

Ten or more counts support this clonotype. The J gene is TRBJ2-5, the V gene TRBV20-1, with 12 positions matching TRBD2. The CDR3 is made up of 15 amino acids. The trim removed 3 bases at V and 5 bases at J, leaving 7 bases unmatched. Germline V gene sequence: CDR1 DFQATT, CDR2 SNEGSKA (reference sequence). DNA of the CDR3: TGCAGTGCTAGGGAGACTAGCGGGAGCCGTGAGACCCAGTACTTC. Amino acid sequence: CSARETSGSRETQYF.